This T cell receptor (beta chain) was captured by sequencing in a study of identical twins. Template switching added a universal primer binding site, and final cDNA carried unique molecular identifiers. TCRdb passed the 5' RACE reads through MiXCR, listing each CDR3 protein once. Of about 460,000 distinct CDR3 sequences listed, 14% were seen once; the top ten hold roughly 0.56%. CDR1 is KGHSH, CDR2 LQKENI, per germline. CDR3 length equals 12 residues. A remark on this clonotype: A read error may produce the germline difference seen at one junction end.

The sample also formed part of further work on yellow fever vaccine responses in identical twins. That paper adds: Twins' vaccine T cell response reportedly gave the appearance of partial convergence and partial personalization.

The receptor comes from a woman aged 18-35 years in good health. This sequence joins TRBV18 and TRBJ2-7; a possible D gene is TRBD1 (6 bases). Sample: CD4+ T cells sorted from blood. The CDR3 spells CDSSPGQYEQYF. The CDR3 coding sequence is TGTGACAGCTCACCCGGACAGTACGAGCAGTACTTC.